The clone carrying this T cell receptor beta chain was recorded a few times. The isolated RNA, all of it, was reverse transcribed, so expressed TCRB transcripts were what got sequenced. This table comes from immunoSEQ multiplex PCR, and its TCRdb copy is limited to in-frame clones, with some not included. There are around 450,000 clones in the sample; around 10% occur only once, and around 0.05% lies in the top ten. These data come from a study of beta chain features in type 1 diabetes. Trimming took 6 bases from V and 3 from J, leaving 17 bases between them. The CDR3 totals 14 residues. Looked up from germline, CDR1 is SQVTM and CDR2 is ANQGSEA.

This chain connects TRBV29-1 to TRBJ1-1; D not resolved. The sample consisted of naive CD4+ T cells from blood. The clonotype comes from a woman between 18 and 29 years old in good health. Here the CDR3 DNA reads TGCAGCGTCCGGCGGATAGGGAGTGACACTGAAGCTTTCTTT. This translates into CSVRRIGSDTEAFF.